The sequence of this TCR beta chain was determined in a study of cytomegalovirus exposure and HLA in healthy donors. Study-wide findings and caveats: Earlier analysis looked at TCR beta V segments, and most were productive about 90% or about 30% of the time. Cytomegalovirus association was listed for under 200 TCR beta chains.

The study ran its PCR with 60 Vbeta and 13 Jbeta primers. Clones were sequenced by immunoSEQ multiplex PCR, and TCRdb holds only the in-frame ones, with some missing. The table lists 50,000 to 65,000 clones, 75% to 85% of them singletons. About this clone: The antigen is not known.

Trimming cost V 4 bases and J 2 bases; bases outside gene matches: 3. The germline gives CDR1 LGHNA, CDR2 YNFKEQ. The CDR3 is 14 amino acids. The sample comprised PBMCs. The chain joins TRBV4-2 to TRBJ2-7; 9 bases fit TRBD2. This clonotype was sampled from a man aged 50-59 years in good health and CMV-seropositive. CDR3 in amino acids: CASSPAGGTYEQYF. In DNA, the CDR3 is TGTGCCAGCAGCCCAGCGGGGGGTACCTACGAGCAGTACTTC.